The next 25 T cell receptor beta chains were all read from a single sample in a study of T-cell reconstitution after alpha-beta-depleted transplantation in children. The TCRbeta library incorporated unique molecular identifiers. TCRdb ran MiXCR on the PCR reads and lists one entry per CDR3 protein. This sample carries roughly 100,000 distinct CDR3 sequences, under 7% of them seen once, and the ten largest clones take about 6%. Sequenced material: PBMCs, mostly from graft donor cells, taken 60 days after TCRalphabeta/CD19-depleted stem cell transplant. The receptors stem from a female patient aged 2 to 10 who had a stem cell transplant for Fanconi anemia, so the T cells may come from the graft donor.

This chain uses TRBV7-2 with TRBJ2-7, with D perhaps TRBD1 or TRBD2 (5 bases each). Germline values: CDR1 SGHTA, CDR2 FQGNSA. This CDR3 has 14 amino acids. The V and J ends lost 5 bases and 0 bases respectively, with 11 bases between them. CDR3 region: CASSRDASSYEQYF. For the CDR3, the DNA is TGTGCCAGCAGCCGGGACGCAAGCTCCTACGAGCAGTACTTC.

This clonotype was detected only a few times. This CDR3 reads CAWSRDLSYSGANVLTF. CDR3 DNA: TGTGCCTGGAGTCGGGACCTTTCCTACTCTGGGGCCAACGTCCTGACTTTC. J is TRBJ2-6 and V is TRBV30; possibly TRBD1 or TRBD2 for D (5 bases each). V was shortened by 2 bases and J by 0 bases, with 14 bases between the two germline ends. Germline V gene lookup returns CDR1 GTSNPN and CDR2 SVGIG (reference sequence). This CDR3 comprises 17 residues.

This clonotype was seen many times. The rearrangement uses TRBV12-3 or TRBV12-4 and TRBJ1-2; 10 bases are shared with TRBD1. The CDR3 runs 14 residues. Trimming removed 2 bases from V and 4 bases from J; junction bases left unmatched: 1. The CDR3 DNA is TGTGCCAGCAGTTTACGGACAGGGGGCTATGGCTACACCTTC. It is translated as CASSLRTGGYGYTF.

This clonotype was counted at least ten times. The chain links TRBV3-1 to TRBJ2-1; D unclear. The CDR3 runs to 15 residues. V lost 4 bases to trimming and J lost 1 base, with 11 bases between them. Per the germline V gene, CDR1 is LGHDT and CDR2 is YNNKEL (reference sequence). Written as DNA, the CDR3 is TGTGCCAGCAGCCGCCAGCCTAATTCCTACAATGAGCAGTTCTTC. It specifies CASSRQPNSYNEQFF.

This rearrangement joins TRBV11-2 to TRBJ2-1, with TRBD2 matching 11 bases. Per the germline V gene, CDR1 is SGHAT and CDR2 is FQNNGV. The CDR3 has 17 amino acids. The trim removed 2 bases at V and 4 bases at J, leaving 7 bases unmatched. The CDR3 is CASSLFFGTSGYNEQFF. CDR3 nucleotides: TGTGCCAGCAGCTTATTTTTCGGGACTAGCGGTTACAATGAGCAGTTCTTC. Looking up the rest from reference TRBV11-2 and TRBJ2-1 gives the full variable domain: EAGVAQSPRYKIIEKRQSVAFWCNPISGHATLYWYQQILGQGPKLLIQFQNNGVVDDSQLPKDRFSAERLKGVDSTLKIQPAKLEDSAVYLCASSLFFGTSGYNEQFFGPGTRLTVL.

The sample holds many counts of this clonotype. The V gene is TRBV5-1, the J gene TRBJ2-2; 9 bases are a match to TRBD2. With 4 bases clipped from V and 5 bases from J, the junction kept 6 bases outside the gene matches. The CDR3 spans 15 residues. CDR1 is SGHRS, CDR2 YFSETQ, per germline. The CDR3 protein is CASSRRTSDTGELFF. The CDR3 nucleotides read TGCGCCAGCAGCCGTCGGACTAGCGATACCGGGGAGCTGTTTTTT.

This clonotype was found many times. The CDR3 loop reads CASSQDVGDSYEQYF. For the CDR3, the DNA is TGTGCCAGCAGCCAAGATGTGGGGGACTCCTACGAGCAGTACTTC. V is TRBV4-2 and J is TRBJ2-7, with D possibly being TRBD1 or TRBD2 (5 bases each). Deletions cut 0 bases from V and 0 bases from J, with 9 bases between. The CDR3 totals 15 residues. The germline V gene has CDR1 LGHNA and CDR2 YNFKEQ.

This clonotype has at least ten counts. The chain couples TRBV5-1 to TRBJ2-2; D gene uncertain. Looked up from germline, CDR1 is SGHRS and CDR2 is YFSETQ. The V and J ends lost 5 bases and 0 bases respectively, with 14 bases between them. This CDR3 is 16 amino acids long. The CDR3 reads CASRSPGRTNTGELFF. CDR3 in DNA: TGCGCCAGCAGATCTCCGGGCAGGACGAACACCGGGGAGCTGTTTTTT.

This clonotype was seen at least ten times. CDR3 nucleotides: TGTGCCAGTAGCGACAGGGCCAATCAGCCCCAGCATTTT. It encodes CASSDRANQPQHF. The rearrangement links TRBV19 to TRBJ1-5; 7 positions agree with TRBD1. The V and J ends lost 6 bases and 3 bases, in that order; junction bases with no gene match: 2. The CDR3 runs 13 residues. The V gene's germline CDR1 is LNHDA and CDR2 SQIVND (reference sequence).

A note on this clonotype: Because it lacks the conserved phenylalanine or tryptophan at the end, this CDR3 is likely a read error. The J gene is TRBJ1-5, the V gene TRBV20-1; 7 nucleotides agree with TRBD1. V lost 5 bases, J lost 1 base, and 8 bases stayed unmatched. CDR1 is DFQATT, CDR2 SNEGSKA, per germline (reference sequence). This CDR3 region has 15 residues. CDR3 sequence (DNA): TGCAGTGCTGCCTATGACAGGGCCAGCAATCAGCCCCAGCATTAT. Its protein is CSAAYDRASNQPQHY.

This rearrangement joins TRBV2 to TRBJ2-5; tentatively, D is TRBD1 or TRBD2 (7 bases each). The CDR3 is 19 amino acids. V was cut by 1 base and J by 3 bases, with 24 bases left in between. The germline V gene encodes CDR1 SNHLY and CDR2 FYNNEI. The CDR3 bases are TGTGCCAGCAGTGAAGGCGCGTTGGGGGGGACAGACTTCGAAGAGACCCAGTACTTC. Encoded protein: CASSEGALGGTDFEETQYF.

This clonotype was found a few times. V gene TRBV18 combines with J gene TRBJ1-6; no clear D. V lost 2 bases and J 8 bases, leaving 13 bases between the germline ends. The CDR3 is 15 residues long. The germline gives CDR1 KGHSH, CDR2 LQKENI. The CDR3 DNA sequence: TGTGCCAGCTCACCATCCCGGGGTGTAGATTCACCCCTCCACTTT. Amino acids: CASSPSRGVDSPLHF.

This clonotype has ten or more counts. CDR3 nucleotides: TGCGCCAGCAGCTTGGATCGGGTCCGGGAGACCCAGTACTTC. Amino acid sequence: CASSLDRVRETQYF. This chain joins TRBV5-1 and TRBJ2-5, with D hard to call. The CDR3 runs 14 residues. Germline V CDR1 and CDR2: SGHRS, YFSETQ. V lost 0 bases, J lost 5 bases, and 11 bases lay in between. Drawing the rest from reference TRBV5-1 and TRBJ2-5, the complete variable domain is KAGVTQTPRYLIKTRGQQVTLSCSPISGHRSVSWYQQTPGQGLQFLFEYFSETQRNKGNFPGRFSGRQFSNSRSEMNVSTLELGDSALYLCASSLDRVRETQYFGPGTRLLVL.

Note on this clonotype: Germline and junction disagree at one end, which may indicate a read error. The CDR3 bases are TGCACCAGCAGTTTCAATCAAGCGGGGGGGCCGTTGGAGACCCAGTACTTC. This gives the protein CTSSFNQAGGPLETQYF. The chain uses TRBV27 and TRBJ2-5, with 10 positions matching TRBD2. CDR3 length: 17 amino acids. From germline, CDR1 is MNHEY and CDR2 SMNVEV (reference sequence).

This clonotype was detected only a few times. This sequence joins TRBV5-5 and TRBJ2-1; 7 nucleotides line up with TRBD2. CDR1 SGHKS and CDR2 YYEKEE come from the germline V gene (reference sequence). This CDR3 is 13 amino acids long. V lost 4 bases to trimming and J lost 8 bases; unmatched junction nucleotides: 6. DNA of the CDR3: TGTGCCAGCAGCACCCTTAGCGGGTATGAGCAGTTCTTC. Protein: CASSTLSGYEQFF.

This clonotype was observed at least ten times. The chain joins TRBV9 to TRBJ2-1; D unresolved. The V gene lost 0 bases and the J gene lost 9 bases, with 10 bases spanning the gap. The germline gives CDR1 SGDLS, CDR2 YYNGEE. The CDR3 length is 13 residues. Here the CDR3 reads CASSVASLGEQFF. The CDR3 DNA reads TGTGCCAGCAGCGTAGCTTCGTTGGGTGAGCAGTTCTTC.

In its sample, this clonotype was seen many times. The chain has TRBV5-1 and TRBJ2-3; 7 positions match TRBD1. The germline V gene encodes CDR1 SGHRS and CDR2 YFSETQ. The CDR3 has 13 residues. V dropped 7 bases and J dropped 5; count of bases not matched to a gene: 7. The CDR3 nucleotides are TGCGCCAGCGGAAGGGGGCCGGAAGATACGCAGTATTTT. Translated: CASGRGPEDTQYF.

This clonotype was seen a few times. The chain is built from TRBV12-3 or TRBV12-4 and TRBJ1-5; D uncertain. Trimming shortened V by 5 bases and J by 1 base, and 12 bases separated the two germline ends. The CDR3 extends over 15 amino acids. This CDR3 is CASSGMIMSNQPQHF. The CDR3 region has the DNA TGTGCCAGCAGTGGAATGATCATGAGCAATCAGCCCCAGCATTTT.

This clonotype was counted at least ten times. CDR3 region: CAVNLGNQETQYF. The CDR3 DNA follows: TGTGCCGTCAACTTAGGCAATCAAGAGACCCAGTACTTC. The V gene is TRBV2, the J gene TRBJ2-5; D unresolved. The CDR3 has 13 amino acids. The germline gives CDR1 SNHLY, CDR2 FYNNEI. V was shortened by 11 bases and J by 2 bases, with 15 bases between the two germline ends. Combining the CDR3 with reference TRBV2 and TRBJ2-5 gives the whole variable domain EPEVTQTPSHQVTQMGQEVILRCVPISNHLYFYWYRQILGQKVEFLVSFYNNEISEKSEIFDDQFSVERPDGSNFTLKIRSTKLEDSAMYFCAVNLGNQETQYFGPGTRLLVL.

This clonotype was seen many times. The gene calls are TRBV7-9 and TRBJ2-7; D gene uncertain. Germline lookup yields CDR1 SEHNR and CDR2 FQNEAQ (reference sequence). Trimming cost V 3 bases and J 6 bases, with 12 bases left between them. The CDR3 extends over 13 amino acids. CDR3 nucleotide sequence: TGTGCCAGCAGCTTCAACCAGATTAGCGAGCAGTACTTC. Its protein is CASSFNQISEQYF. Variable domain in full (rest from reference TRBV7-9 and TRBJ2-7): DTGVSQNPRHKITKRGQNVTFRCDPISEHNRLYWYRQTLGQGPEFLTYFQNEAQLEKSRLLSDRFSAERPKGSFSTLEIQRTEQGDSAMYLCASSFNQISEQYFGPGTRLTVT.

V gene TRBV18 combines with J gene TRBJ2-7, with 7 positions matching TRBD1. V shed 1 base, J shed 3 bases, and the junction held 0 bases outside the gene matches. Germline assignment: CDR1 KGHSH and CDR2 LQKENI. The CDR3 loop spans 13 amino acids. The chain's CDR3 is CASSPRDSYEQYF. The CDR3 DNA reads as TGTGCCAGCTCACCACGGGACAGCTACGAGCAGTACTTC.

As concerns this clonotype: This could be a read error, since a much larger clone is one nucleotide away. The chain is built from TRBV29-1 and TRBJ1-1; 7 bases are a match to TRBD1. The CDR3 is 13 amino acids. CDR1 is SQVTM, CDR2 ANQGSEA, per germline. V lost 7 bases and J lost 1; bases outside the gene matches: 6. The CDR3 DNA reads as TGCAGCGCTGGGACAGCCAAGAACACTGAAGCTTTCTTT. Translated, it gives CSAGTAKNTEAFF. The full variable domain, in which reference TRBV29-1 and TRBJ1-1 provide the parts outside the CDR3, is SAVISQKPSRDICQRGTSLTIQCQVDSQVTMMFWYRQQPGQSLTLIATANQGSEATYESGFVIDKFPISRPNLTFSTLTVSNMSPEDSSIYLCSAGTAKNTEAFFGQGTRLTVV.

On this clonotype: A much larger clone lies one base from this, so it may be a read error. The chain links TRBV10-3 to TRBJ2-1; TRBD2 might be the D (6 bases). The germline gives CDR1 ENHRY, CDR2 SYGVKD. The CDR3 is made up of 14 amino acids. V lost 5 bases, J lost 5 bases, and 13 bases lay in between. The CDR3 loop reads CAISTSLGDNEQFF. In DNA, the CDR3 is TGTGCCATCAGTACTAGCCTGGGGGACAATGAGCAGTTCTTC.

In this sample, this clonotype turned up many times. The chain employs TRBV11-2 and TRBJ2-1, with D uncertain. This CDR3 comprises 11 residues. Germline values: CDR1 SGHAT, CDR2 FQNNGV. V was trimmed by 5 bases and J by 6 bases, leaving 5 bases between them. CDR3 sequence: CASSQVNEQFF. The CDR3 nucleotides are TGTGCCAGCAGCCAGGTCAATGAGCAGTTCTTC.

This clonotype has at least ten counts. The gene calls are TRBV28 and TRBJ2-7; no clear D. V dropped 3 bases and J dropped 4 bases, with 7 bases sitting between them. Germline CDR1 is MDHEN and CDR2 is SYDVKM. The CDR3 totals 12 residues. The CDR3: CASSFLEYEQYF. The CDR3 nucleotides are TGTGCCAGCAGTTTTCTCGAATACGAGCAGTACTTC. Full variable domain (remainder filled in from reference TRBV28 and TRBJ2-7): DVKVTQSSRYLVKRTGEKVFLECVQDMDHENMFWYRQDPGLGLRLIYFSYDVKMKEKGDIPEGYSVSREKKERFSLILESASTNQTSMYLCASSFLEYEQYFGPGTRLTVT.